This T cell receptor beta chain was found in a study of blood T cells in healthy people across ages (dated by TCRdb to between 2015 and 2017). For the study in its entirety: In model experiments, roughly one uniquely barcoded TCR beta cDNA molecule per two T cells was captured by template switching. Two additional independent replicas of 1 million unique cDNA reads from the same blood draw were analyzed for two donors (one aged 18 to 30 and one aged 80 or older). The donors were divided into four age groups: young (average roughly 15 years), middle-aged (over 35), aged (about 61) and long-lived (82). Donors of different ages were randomly distributed across sequencing lanes to avoid experimental bias. To track age-related changes in TCR beta repertoire diversity, the study relied on deep sequencing normalized with unique cDNA molecular identifiers.

The donors were roughly 39 Caucasian individuals from Russia, aged 6 to 90 years, who were systemically healthy. Around 9.8 milliliters of peripheral blood were collected from each donor into EDTA-treated Vacutainer tubes. Ficoll-Paque density-gradient centrifugation was used to isolate PBMCs, with at least 7 million per sample. Total RNA, at least 5.5 micrograms per sample, was extracted from PBMCs with Trizol reagent. For every donor, flow cytometry on a PBMC aliquot measured the percentage of naive CD45RAhigh/CD27high T cells. Details on this clonotype: Its cognate antigen has yet to be identified. Qualities for individual bases were not recorded, and no much larger clone is one base off.

The CDR3 numbers 20 residues from cysteine through phenylalanine. This entry keeps only the CDR3 DNA: 60 bases, framed from base 1. For this chain, trimming is 4 bases at the V end and 0 bases at the J end, and the number of junction bases without a gene match is 15. The germline V gene specifies SGHTA as CDR1 and FQGNSA as CDR2. Overall study results and their limits: Because the CMV infection status of the donors was unknown, age-related changes in expanded clonotypes may potentially have been confounded. The percentage of naive T cells measured by flow cytometry correlated strongly with observed TCR beta diversity. The long-lived group showed more naive CD4+ T cells, fewer expanded clones and increased TCR diversity than the aged group, suggesting age selection. Observed TCR beta diversity per million T cells fell roughly linearly with age, and a significant reduction was already apparent by age roughly 40. Estimates of total diversity based on one million sequenced T cells were considered lower bounds and underestimates. Conclusive comparison of naive and antigen-experienced compartments was prevented by the profiling of bulk unsorted PBMCs.

The library was produced with 5' RACE. The sequencer listed for this sample is Illumina HiSeq 2500. A second PCR of about 6 to 11 cycles was performed with a sample-barcoded 5' primer and a J-beta primer mix. A unique molecular identifier was introduced onto each TCR beta cDNA molecule by a template-switch 5' adaptor carrying 12 random nucleotides. At least 2.5 million CDR3-containing paired-end reads were obtained from each sample. All of the RNA was converted into first-strand cDNA using the Mint cDNA synthesis kit, with a TRBC-specific oligonucleotide serving as the primer. All cDNA was treated with uracil-DNA glycosylase and then went through a first 18-cycle PCR with the universal primers M1SS and BC2_uni_R. In the source study's methods: Normalization of each sample was performed by random selection of 1 million high-quality reads, each carrying a distinct molecular identifier. Instead of being binned into consensus sequences, reads with shared molecular identifiers were discarded. MiTCR, set to a Q25 quality threshold and the strictest error-elimination algorithm, was used for CDR3 identification, clonotype clustering and error correction. A nonparametric unseen species model using Euler transformation provided a lower-bound estimate of total TCR beta diversity. TCRdb reworked the public reads: Q25 trimming with fastp, MiXCR clone assembly, productive beta chains retained. CDR3 protein sequences are deduplicated, and each keeps its most common genes and DNA. It is TCRdb's table, rather than the study itself, that gives the V and J calls and clone size. Counted in this sample were 1.5 million or so distinct CDR3 sequences; roughly 43% of them appeared once. The ten largest account for around 4% of the sample.

The source of this sequence is a woman aged 18-29 years in good health. Sequencing input: blood. The rearranged segments are TRBV7-2 and TRBJ2-7; TRBD2 aligns with 13 central bases. The DNA reads TGTGCCAGCAGCTATTCTCTGTCCTCGACTAGCGGGGGGTCCTCCTACGAGCAGTACTTC. It codes for CASSYSLSSTSGGSSYEQYF.